Described below is a single T cell receptor (beta chain) sequence and its context. This clone was seen only a few times. Its antigen is not yet known. No base qualities exist here, and no much larger clone lies one base off it. A distance of 8 bases separates the germline ends of V and J, which lose 5 bases and 6 bases respectively. CDR1 and CDR2, per the germline V gene, are SGHVS and FQNEAQ. Taken from cysteine to phenylalanine, the CDR3 has 12 residues. Only the CDR3 DNA stays, 36 bases, in frame from base 1. The data are from a study of beta chain features in type 1 diabetes (dated by TCRdb to the late 2010s). At the level of the whole study: No differences in mean age, gender distribution, total cell number or subset yield were found between patients and healthy donors. Regulatory and stem cell-like memory subsets were obtained from only 8 patients and roughly 8 healthy donors, while naive and central memory subsets were obtained from all 30 or so donors. A total of roughly 99,000,000 sorted cells were examined across all samples, and the number of cells per subset was strongly correlated with RNA yield. In the study, TCRB repertoires of sorted circulating CD4+ T cell subsets from recently diagnosed type 1 diabetes patients were compared with those of matched healthy donors. Summary of the overall study and its limitations: Patients with type 1 diabetes made fewer insertions and deleted more nucleotides at VDJ recombination sites, implying thymic rearrangement abnormalities. Shorter templates might have been favored by PCR, but patient and control samples were amplified and corrected together, so both groups would have been affected equally by any skew. Type 1 diabetes patients showed a moderate but significant shortening of TCRB CDR3 length in all four CD4+ subsets. The naive, central memory and regulatory TCRB repertoires appeared to resemble one another more closely among patients than among healthy donors. Only small numbers of individuals were included in the HLA sub-analyses, which left unresolved whether HLA type had any influence on TCRB rearrangement. Because cDNA was sequenced instead of genomic DNA, activated cells with high expression could be over-represented, although the groups did not differ in activation or CD3 levels.

All of the isolated RNA was reverse transcribed with the High Capacity cDNA Reverse Transcription Kit, so expressed TCRB transcripts were sequenced. Naive, central memory and regulatory T cell samples underwent deep immunoSEQ sequencing, averaging about 3.5 million total reads per sample. After sorted cells were lysed in RLT buffer, RNA was extracted with DNase-treated RNeasy Micro or Mini kits, with the choice depending on cell number. To prevent cross-contamination, every cell subset was processed on its own, while patient and healthy donor samples were processed together. The immunoSEQ multiplex PCR was used to amplify TCRB sequences from cDNA, yielding 87-bp fragments that span the CDR3 region. Sequencing of the amplicons was done on the Illumina HiSeq platform. Per the authors' processing: Synthetic template baselines were used to correct PCR bias computationally, reads within Hamming distance 2 were collapsed, and singletons that could not be merged were discarded. Reads were aligned against IMGT to assign V, D and J genes, CDR3 length and insertions or deletions at six rearrangement sites. Within each subset, clonotype counts were normalized to sorted cell number, and only after that were true diversity and Gini coefficients computed with the tcR R package. The overlap coefficient, calculated on TCRB nucleotide sequences, was used to measure repertoire sharing. Out-of-frame TCRB sequences from naive cells were analyzed to stand in for the pre-selection repertoire. Here the immuneACCESS table is served through TCRdb, limited to in-frame sequences with V and J called. Missing clones are a known gap in these copies; in checked studies unresolved V genes cover under half, and the rest lacks a known reason. V, J and clone size derive from that table, while D and trimming were established from the DNA sequence. This sample gives under 900,000 clones in total; 17% of them show up just once. The top ten hold 0.02% to 0.025% of the sample.

Each donor gave one peripheral blood draw, around 0.12 L on average, collected into heparinised tubes. A BD FACSAria II was used to sort naive, central memory, regulatory and stem cell-like memory CD4+ T cells with a panel that included CD45RO, CCR7, CD25, CD127, CD95 and CD27. Every sorted population had a purity above 95%. PBMCs were isolated immediately by Lymphoprep density gradient centrifugation and stained directly without culture. So that batch effects would be minimized, each experiment stained and sorted samples in pairs, pairing one healthy donor with one patient. Rearrangement joined TRBV7-8 to TRBJ2-4, with the D gene tentatively TRBD1 or TRBD2, based on 5 matching bases in each. This TCR came from a woman under 30 in good health. The sequenced sample consisted of naive CD4+ T cells from blood. The cell subset or site label, as the study defines it: true naive CD4+ T cells. The bases are TGTGCCAGCAGCAGGGACGGAAACATTCAGTACTTC. This yields the protein CASSRDGNIQYF.